This is a list of T cell receptor beta chains from one sample in a study of spatial heterogeneity in lung cancer. In TCRdb, the 5' RACE reads were re-called with MiXCR into one record per CDR3 protein. This sample has approximately 9,000 distinct CDR3 sequences; roughly 5% occur once, and the top ten carry approximately 10%. The sequencing here drew on lung tumor tissue, taken at surgery. The receptors were sampled from a female donor with early-stage non-small cell lung cancer. CDR3s include the opening cysteine and the closing phenylalanine or tryptophan.

v_gene,CDR3aa
TRBV7-9,CASSHPSHGTGTYNEQFF
TRBV9,CASSVGPSNQPQHF
TRBV20-1,CSARDGLAGGGTADTQYF
TRBV11-3,CASSPSGATGDTQYF
TRBV9,CASSGLAGGPGEQYF
TRBV5-1,CASSIGPGGPQETQYF
TRBV7-3,CASSPGLAGAHRETQYF
TRBV27,CASSSITEPDFEQYF
TRBV5-1,CASFPDSAPLYGYTF
TRBV11-1,CASSRTSGNYNEQFF
TRBV6-6,CASTRYTGANVLTF
TRBV7-2,CASSLNLETQYF
TRBV10-3,CAISDRGGSYEQYF
TRBV6-5,CASSRGTSGVSYNEQFF
TRBV5-1,CASSSWTSGDIPYEQYF
TRBV3-1,CASSQGPEAFF
TRBV6-5,CASSYHGSSGNTIYF
TRBV29-1,CSVSENTGELFF
TRBV14,CDSSQERDGETQYF
TRBV6-1,CASRGEGPYPTNEKLFF
TRBV5-1,CASSLVVRGRDGYTF
TRBV10-3,CAISPGPANEQFF
TRBV7-2,CASSPRVRTRNEQFF
TRBV5-4,CASSYWTDRNTIYF
TRBV12-3/TRBV12-4,CASTLEVAGGISNTGELFF
TRBV9,CASSDTDTQYF
TRBV20-1,CSASSLAVEQYF
TRBV10-3,CAISEIRQGYGYTF
TRBV5-1,CASSFVVKGYEQYF
TRBV12-3/TRBV12-4,CASSFASGPGTQYF
TRBV5-1,CASKVSSYNEQFF
TRBV14,CASSRTSGSWKETQYF
TRBV7-9,CASSPLAILNTEAFF
TRBV6-5,CASSSPTVGTGELFF
TRBV9,CASSVHSDQPQHF
TRBV5-1,CASSLGLYGYTF
TRBV19,CASRGGNQPQHF
TRBV7-2,CASSSYLALNTGELFF
TRBV7-3,CASSLPSSGGGSNEQFF
TRBV7-2,CASSRQGGNQPQHF
TRBV20-1,CSASSGSTDTQYF
TRBV28,CASSSTVPVYEQYF
TRBV20-1,CSARAGASYNEQFF
TRBV20-1,CSAIAGTGYNEQFF
TRBV18,CASSPEAGNTIYF
TRBV27,CASGLDQETQYF
TRBV6-2/TRBV6-3,CASSPWVGEQYF
TRBV7-6,CASSLPGETQYF
TRBV27,CASMRQETQYF
TRBV10-3,CAISRTAGSGDNEQFF
TRBV19,CASSTSGRGEQFF
TRBV12-3/TRBV12-4,CASSFVQGSSPLHF
TRBV6-5,CASSPAPSSRETQYF